Here is one T cell receptor (beta chain) with its context. Authors' methods: The assay estimated nucleated cells by amplifying reference gene primers. Assay: immunoSEQ multiplex PCR; the TCRdb copy retains only in-frame clones and omits some. V, J and clone size derive from that table, while D and trimming were established from the DNA sequence. The sample records just under 150,000 clones, 87% being singletons. This CDR3 is built from 14 residues. With V trimmed by 0 bases and J by 10 bases, 8 bases remained unmatched. Germline V gives CDR1 SGHDT, CDR2 YYEEEE. This specimen belongs to a study of blood T cell repertoires in COVID-19. At the level of the study: PBMCs, B-cell-depleted T cells, or T cells were the source of the cDNA or gDNA that made up the material.

The genes are TRBV5-6 and TRBJ1-2; TRBD1 matches at 8 bases. Material: peripheral blood. The sequence came from a man aged 50 or older who had recovered from COVID-19. CDR3 in amino acids: CASSLGSGGSIYTF. CDR3 nucleotide sequence: TGTGCCAGCAGCTTGGGTTCAGGGGGCTCTATCTACACCTTC.